This passage covers 6 T cell receptor beta chains from one sample sequenced in a study of cytomegalovirus exposure and HLA in healthy donors (dated by TCRdb to 2015 to 2018). Receptor libraries were prepared by the immunoSEQ multiplex PCR assay. For the multiplex PCR, a mixture combining 60 forward primers for TCR Vbeta segments and 13 reverse primers for TCR Jbeta segments was used. The source is immuneACCESS, and TCRdb retained only in-frame sequences with V and J called. Part of the clones is not carried over; for the studies checked, unresolved V genes explain less than half of this, and the remainder is unexplained. This sample has roughly 200,000 clones in its table, and over 75% of those were observed once. Less than 3.5% of the sample is in the top ten clones. Sample: PBMCs. These receptors all come from a woman in her thirties in good health and CMV-seronegative.

In the case of this clone: Germline and junction disagree at one end, which may indicate a read error. The chain joins TRBV5-6 to TRBJ1-2; 8 positions match TRBD1. The germline V gene encodes CDR1 SGHDT and CDR2 YYEEEE. This CDR3 is 16 amino acids long. CDR3 sequence (DNA): TGTGCCAGCAGCTTGAGGCAGGGGGCGATACCCTATGGCTACCCCTTC. Encoded protein: CASSLRQGAIPYGYPF.

The chain combines TRBV2 with TRBJ1-2; no clear D gene. With 7 bases removed from V and 2 bases from J, the gap between germline ends came to 14 bases. Germline lookup yields CDR1 SNHLY and CDR2 FYNNEI. CDR3 size: 14 residues. CDR3 nucleotides: TGTGCCAGCATCCCCCTCACGGGGAACTATGGCTACACCTTC. This sequence encodes CASIPLTGNYGYTF.

A few counts support this clone. The chain recombines TRBV15 with TRBJ2-3; tentatively, D is TRBD2 (5 bases). Germline V gives CDR1 LNHNV, CDR2 YYDKDF (reference sequence). This CDR3 region has 14 residues. Trimming took 2 bases from V and 4 from J, leaving 10 bases between them. CDR3 nucleotides: TGTGCCACCAGCAGACACGGTAGCGCAGATACGCAGTATTTT. It is translated as CATSRHGSADTQYF.

The rearrangement uses TRBV19 and TRBJ2-7; 8 bases fit TRBD1. Trimming at V came to 5 bases and at J to 4 bases, leaving 10 bases not matched to a gene. Germline CDR1 reads LNHDA; CDR2 reads SQIVND (reference sequence). CDR3 length: 15 residues. CDR3 sequence reads: CASSVSDRAEYEQYF. As DNA, the CDR3 is TGTGCCAGTAGTGTCTCGGACAGGGCGGAATACGAGCAGTACTTC.

The chain has TRBV5-1 and TRBJ2-7; 7 bases are a match to TRBD2. Germline V gene lookup returns CDR1 SGHRS and CDR2 YFSETQ. V lost 3 bases to trimming and J lost 0 bases; unmatched junction nucleotides: 9. The CDR3 extends over 16 amino acids. As DNA, the CDR3 is TGCGCCAGCAGCTCCTCCTCGGGGGGACCCTCCTACGAGCAGTACTTC. This translates into CASSSSSGGPSYEQYF.

The gene calls are TRBV30 and TRBJ2-3; 13 bases match TRBD2. Germline CDR1 and CDR2: GTSNPN and SVGIG (reference sequence). V lost 3 bases and J lost 7; bases outside the gene matches: 1. The CDR3 has 13 amino acids. The CDR3 DNA reads TGTGCCTGGAGACTAGCGGGGGGGAATACGCAGTATTTT. Amino acid sequence: CAWRLAGGNTQYF.